Detailed here is one T cell receptor beta chain. The CDR3 runs to 14 residues. Germline loops: CDR1 GTSNPN, CDR2 SVGIG (reference sequence). V dropped 6 bases and J dropped 1; count of bases not matched to a gene: 7. The data belong to a study of cytomegalovirus exposure and HLA in healthy donors. The PCR was carried out with 60 Vbeta primers and 13 Jbeta primers. This table comes from immunoSEQ multiplex PCR, and its TCRdb copy is limited to in-frame clones, with some not included. The sample carries some 97,000 clones, around 80% recorded once. The chain couples TRBV30 to TRBJ2-7; 9 bases map to TRBD1. Material: PBMCs. The TCR sequence derives from a woman between 45 and 60 years old in good health and CMV-seropositive. The CDR3 sequence: CACSAGTGSYEQYF. The CDR3 DNA is TGTGCCTGCTCGGCGGGGACAGGGTCCTACGAGCAGTACTTC.